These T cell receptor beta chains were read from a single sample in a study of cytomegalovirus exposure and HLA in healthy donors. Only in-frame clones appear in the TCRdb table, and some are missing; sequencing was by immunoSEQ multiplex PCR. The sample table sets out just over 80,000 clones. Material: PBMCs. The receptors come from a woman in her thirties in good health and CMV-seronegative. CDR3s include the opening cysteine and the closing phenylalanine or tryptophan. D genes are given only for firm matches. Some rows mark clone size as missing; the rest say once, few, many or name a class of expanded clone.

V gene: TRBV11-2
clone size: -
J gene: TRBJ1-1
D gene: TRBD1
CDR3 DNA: TGTGCCAGCAGCCTCGGACAGGGGATTAACACTGAAGCTTTCTTT
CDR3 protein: CASSLGQGINTEAFF

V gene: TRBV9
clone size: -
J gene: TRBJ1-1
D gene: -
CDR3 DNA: TGTGCCAGCAGCGTAGCAGGAAACACTGAAGCTTTCTTT
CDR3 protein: CASSVAGNTEAFF

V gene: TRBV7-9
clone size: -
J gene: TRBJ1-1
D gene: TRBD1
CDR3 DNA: TGTGCCAGCAGCTTAGAAGGGACAGGGTTTACTGAAGCTTTCTTT
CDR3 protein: CASSLEGTGFTEAFF

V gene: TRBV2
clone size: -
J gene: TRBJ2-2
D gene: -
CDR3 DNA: TGTGCCAGCAGGGTAGCGACTTCGAACACCGGGGAGCTGTTTTTT
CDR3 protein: CASRVATSNTGELFF

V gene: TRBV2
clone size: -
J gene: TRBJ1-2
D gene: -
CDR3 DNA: TGTGCCAGCAGTCGGACAGTCTTGGGGGGCTACACCTTC
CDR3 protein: CASSRTVLGGYTF

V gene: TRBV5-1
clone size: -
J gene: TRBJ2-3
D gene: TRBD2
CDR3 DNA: TGCGCCAGCAGCTTGGCGGGAGCGGGAACAGATACGCAGTATTTT
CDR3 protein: CASSLAGAGTDTQYF

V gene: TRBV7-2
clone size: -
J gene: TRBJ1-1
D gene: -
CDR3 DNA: TGTGCCAGCAGCCGGGTTGGGAGGAACACTGAAGCTTTCTTT
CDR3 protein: CASSRVGRNTEAFF

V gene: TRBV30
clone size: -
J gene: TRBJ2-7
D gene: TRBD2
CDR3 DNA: TGTGCCTGGAGCGGGGGGGCCTCCTACGAGCAGTACTTC
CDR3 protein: CAWSGGASYEQYF

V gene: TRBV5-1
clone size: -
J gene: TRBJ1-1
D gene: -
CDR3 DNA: TGCGCCAGCAGCTTGGCGTCAGGCGGGGAAGCTTTCTTT
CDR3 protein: CASSLASGGEAFF

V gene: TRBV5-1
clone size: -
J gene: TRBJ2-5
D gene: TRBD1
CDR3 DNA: TGCGCCAGCAGCCCGGGGACAGGGAGTCCCACCAAAGAGACCCAGTACTTC
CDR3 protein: CASSPGTGSPTKETQYF

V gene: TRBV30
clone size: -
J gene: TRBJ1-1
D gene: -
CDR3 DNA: TGTGCCTGGAGAACCCGCATGGGGGGGAACACTGAAGCTTTCTTT
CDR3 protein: CAWRTRMGGNTEAFF

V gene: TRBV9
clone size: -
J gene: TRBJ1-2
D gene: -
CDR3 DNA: TGTGCCAGCAGCGTAGGGGCAGCTGATGGCTACACCTTC
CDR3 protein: CASSVGAADGYTF

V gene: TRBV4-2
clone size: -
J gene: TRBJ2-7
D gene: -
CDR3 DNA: TGTGCCAGCAGCCCGTCTGGGCATGGGTACGAGCAGTACTTC
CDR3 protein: CASSPSGHGYEQYF

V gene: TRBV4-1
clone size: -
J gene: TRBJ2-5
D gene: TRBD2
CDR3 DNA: TGCGCCAGCAGCCAAGCTAGCGGGAGGGCAGGAGAGACCCAGTACTTC
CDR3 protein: CASSQASGRAGETQYF

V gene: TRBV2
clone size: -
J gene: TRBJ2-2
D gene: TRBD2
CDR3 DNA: TGTGCCAGCAGGGGGACTACCGGAGGGCAGCTGTTTTTT
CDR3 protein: CASRGTTGGQLFF

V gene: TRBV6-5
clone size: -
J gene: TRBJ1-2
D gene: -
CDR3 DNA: TGTGCCAGCAGTAAGGGGTATGGCTACACCTTC
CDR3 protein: CASSKGYGYTF

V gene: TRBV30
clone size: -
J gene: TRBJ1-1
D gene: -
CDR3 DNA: TGTGCCGGCAGGTCCGGGAGCATGAACACTGAAGATTTCTTT
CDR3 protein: CAGRSGSMNTEDFF

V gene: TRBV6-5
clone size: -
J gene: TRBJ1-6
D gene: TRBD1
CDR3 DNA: TGTGCCAGCAGTTACGTCAGGGGGAATTCACCCCTCCACTTT
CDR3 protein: CASSYVRGNSPLHF

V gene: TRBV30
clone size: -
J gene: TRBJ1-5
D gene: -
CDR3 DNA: TGTGCCTGGAGTTGGGGGGGCCACAATCAGCCCCAGCATTTT
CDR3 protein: CAWSWGGHNQPQHF

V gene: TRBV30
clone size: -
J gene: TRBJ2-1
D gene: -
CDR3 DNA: TGTGCCTGGAGTGTAGGGGCTAGCTCCTACAATGAGCAGTTCTTC
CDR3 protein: CAWSVGASSYNEQFF

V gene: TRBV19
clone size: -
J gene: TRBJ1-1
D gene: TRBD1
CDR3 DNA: TGTGCCAGTAGTCCCACAGGGGCGCCCACTGAAGCTTTCTTT
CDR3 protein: CASSPTGAPTEAFF

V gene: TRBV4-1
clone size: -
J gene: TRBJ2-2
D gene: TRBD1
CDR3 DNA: TGCGCCAGCAGCCGGGACAGGGGAACCGGGGAGCTGTTTTTT
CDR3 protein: CASSRDRGTGELFF

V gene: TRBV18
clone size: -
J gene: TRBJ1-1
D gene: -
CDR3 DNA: TGTGCCAGCTCACCAGGAATTACGGGGGAAAGTGAAGCTTTCTTT
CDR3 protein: CASSPGITGESEAFF

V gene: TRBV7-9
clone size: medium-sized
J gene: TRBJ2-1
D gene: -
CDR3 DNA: TGTGCCAGCAGCCCCCCAGTGGAGGATGAGCAGTTCTTC
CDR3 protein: CASSPPVEDEQFF

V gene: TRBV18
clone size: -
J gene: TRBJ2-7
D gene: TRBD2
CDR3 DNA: TGTGCCAGCTCACTCTCGGGGGGAAAAGATTCCTACGAGCAGTACTTC
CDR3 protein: CASSLSGGKDSYEQYF

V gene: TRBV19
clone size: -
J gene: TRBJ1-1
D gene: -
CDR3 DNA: TGTGCCAGTAGGGCCGGCAGGGACTCTGAAGCTTTCTTT
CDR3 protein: CASRAGRDSEAFF

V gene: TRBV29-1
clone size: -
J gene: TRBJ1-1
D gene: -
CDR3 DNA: TGCAGCGTTGAAACGGTTGGGGCAGAAGCTTTCTTT
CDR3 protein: CSVETVGAEAFF

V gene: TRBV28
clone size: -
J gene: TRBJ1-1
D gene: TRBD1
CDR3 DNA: TGTGCCAGCAGTTACCCAGGGGGAGGTGACACTGAAGCTTTCTTT
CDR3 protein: CASSYPGGGDTEAFF

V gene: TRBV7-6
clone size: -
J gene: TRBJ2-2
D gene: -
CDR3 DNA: TGTGCCAGCAGCTTAGGGACAACAGGGACCGGGGAGCTGTTTTTT
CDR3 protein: CASSLGTTGTGELFF

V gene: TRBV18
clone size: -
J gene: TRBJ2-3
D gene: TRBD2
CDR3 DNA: TGTGCCAGCTCTCCGGGACTAGCGGGAGCAACGGATACGCAGTATTTT
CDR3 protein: CASSPGLAGATDTQYF

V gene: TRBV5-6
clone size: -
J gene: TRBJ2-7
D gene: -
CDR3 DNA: TGTGCCAGCGGAGGGCTCAGTCACGAGCAGTACTTC
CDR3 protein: CASGGLSHEQYF

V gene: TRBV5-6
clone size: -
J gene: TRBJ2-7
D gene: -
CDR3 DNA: TGTGCCAGCAGCTTGGCGAGACACCTCGCCTACGAGCAGTACTTC
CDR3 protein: CASSLARHLAYEQYF

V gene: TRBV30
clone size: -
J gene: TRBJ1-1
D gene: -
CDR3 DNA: TGTGCCTGGGCAGGGCAGGGGAACACTGAAGCTTTCTTT
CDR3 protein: CAWAGQGNTEAFF

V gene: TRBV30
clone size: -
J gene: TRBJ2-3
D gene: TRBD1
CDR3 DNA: TGTGCCTGGAGTCACGGGACAGCGTTCACAGATACGCAGTATTTT
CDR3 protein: CAWSHGTAFTDTQYF

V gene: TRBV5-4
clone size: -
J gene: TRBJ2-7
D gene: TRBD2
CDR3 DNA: TGTGCCAGCAGCTTGCGACTAGCGGGGGGGCACGAGCAGTACTTC
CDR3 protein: CASSLRLAGGHEQYF

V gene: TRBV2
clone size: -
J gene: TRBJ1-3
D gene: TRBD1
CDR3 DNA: TGTGCCAGCAGTGCCCACAGGGGAAACGTTACTGGAAACACCATATATTTT
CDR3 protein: CASSAHRGNVTGNTIYF

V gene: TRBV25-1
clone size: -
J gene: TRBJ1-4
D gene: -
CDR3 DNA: TGTGCCAGCAGTCCCCCAGGCCGGGGAAAACTGTTTTTT
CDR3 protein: CASSPPGRGKLFF

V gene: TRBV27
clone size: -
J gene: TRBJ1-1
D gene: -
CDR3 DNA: TGTGCCAGCAGTTTTAGAGCGTCGGCTCCTTGGAATATGAACACTGAAGCTTTCTTT
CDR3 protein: CASSFRASAPWNMNTEAFF

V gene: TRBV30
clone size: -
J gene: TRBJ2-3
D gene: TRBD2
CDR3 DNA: TGTGCCTGGAGTGCGGGACTAGGTGTAACAGATACGCAGTATTTT
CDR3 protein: CAWSAGLGVTDTQYF

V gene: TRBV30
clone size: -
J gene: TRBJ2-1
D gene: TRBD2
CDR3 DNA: TGTGCCTGGAGTCGGGGCGGGGGGGGTTATGAGCAGTTCTTC
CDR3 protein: CAWSRGGGGYEQFF

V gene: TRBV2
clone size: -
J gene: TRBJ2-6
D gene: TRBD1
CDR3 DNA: TGTGCCAGCAGATTAGACAGGGGTGCCCTCTCTGGGGCCAACGTCCTGACTTTC
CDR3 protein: CASRLDRGALSGANVLTF

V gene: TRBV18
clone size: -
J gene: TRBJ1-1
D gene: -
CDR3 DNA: TGTGCCAGCTCACCTCCGGGTTCAACTGAAGCTTTCTTT
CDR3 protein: CASSPPGSTEAFF